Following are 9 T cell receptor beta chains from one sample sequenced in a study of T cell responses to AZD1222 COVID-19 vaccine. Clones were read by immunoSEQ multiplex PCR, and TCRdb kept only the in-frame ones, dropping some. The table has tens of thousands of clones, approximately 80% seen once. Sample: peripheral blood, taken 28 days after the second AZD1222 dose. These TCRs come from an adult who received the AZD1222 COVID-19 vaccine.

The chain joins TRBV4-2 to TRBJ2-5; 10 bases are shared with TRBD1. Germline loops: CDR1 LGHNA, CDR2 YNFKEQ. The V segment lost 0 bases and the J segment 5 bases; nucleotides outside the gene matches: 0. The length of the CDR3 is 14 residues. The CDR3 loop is CASSQETGGETQYF. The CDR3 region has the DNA TGTGCCAGCAGCCAAGAGACAGGGGGCGAGACCCAGTACTTC.

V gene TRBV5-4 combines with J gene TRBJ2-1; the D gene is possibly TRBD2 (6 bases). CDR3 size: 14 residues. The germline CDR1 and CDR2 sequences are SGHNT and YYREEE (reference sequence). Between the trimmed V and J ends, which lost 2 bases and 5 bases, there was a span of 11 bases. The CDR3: CASSLPPGDNEQFF. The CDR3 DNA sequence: TGTGCCAGCAGCTTACCACCGGGAGACAATGAGCAGTTCTTC.

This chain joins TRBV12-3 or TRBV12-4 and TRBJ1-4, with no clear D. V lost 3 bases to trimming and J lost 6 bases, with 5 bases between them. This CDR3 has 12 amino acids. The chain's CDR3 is CASSFYYEKLFF. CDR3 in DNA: TGTGCCAGCAGTTTTTATTATGAAAAACTGTTTTTT.

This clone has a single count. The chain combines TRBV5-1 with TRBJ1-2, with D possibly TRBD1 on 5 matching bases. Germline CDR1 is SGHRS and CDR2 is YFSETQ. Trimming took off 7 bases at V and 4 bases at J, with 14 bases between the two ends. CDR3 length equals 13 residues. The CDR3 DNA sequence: TGCGCCAGCGGGGACGGACCCCTCTATGGCTACACCTTC. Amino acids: CASGDGPLYGYTF.

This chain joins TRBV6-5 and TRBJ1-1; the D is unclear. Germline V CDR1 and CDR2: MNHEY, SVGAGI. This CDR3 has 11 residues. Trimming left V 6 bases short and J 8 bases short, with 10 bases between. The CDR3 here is CASRLPGEAFF. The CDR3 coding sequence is TGTGCCAGCAGACTACCGGGAGAAGCTTTCTTT.

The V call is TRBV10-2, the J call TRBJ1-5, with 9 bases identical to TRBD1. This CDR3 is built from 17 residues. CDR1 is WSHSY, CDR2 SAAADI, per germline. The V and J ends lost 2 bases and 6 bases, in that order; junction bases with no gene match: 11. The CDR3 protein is CASSEALGTGRGQPQHF. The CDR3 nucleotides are TGCGCCAGCAGTGAGGCCTTGGGGACAGGGCGGGGTCAGCCCCAGCATTTT.

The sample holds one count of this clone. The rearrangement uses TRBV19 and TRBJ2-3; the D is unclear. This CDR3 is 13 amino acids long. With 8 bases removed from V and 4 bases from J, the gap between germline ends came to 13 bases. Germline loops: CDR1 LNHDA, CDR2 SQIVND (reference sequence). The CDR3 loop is CASQPTRADTQYF. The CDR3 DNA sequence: TGTGCCAGTCAGCCGACGAGAGCAGATACGCAGTATTTT.

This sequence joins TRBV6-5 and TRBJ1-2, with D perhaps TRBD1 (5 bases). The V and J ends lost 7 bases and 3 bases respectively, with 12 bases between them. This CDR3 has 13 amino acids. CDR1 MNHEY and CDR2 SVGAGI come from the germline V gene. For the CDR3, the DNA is TGTGCCAGCAAGAGGGGCGCCGACTATGGCTACACCTTC. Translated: CASKRGADYGYTF.

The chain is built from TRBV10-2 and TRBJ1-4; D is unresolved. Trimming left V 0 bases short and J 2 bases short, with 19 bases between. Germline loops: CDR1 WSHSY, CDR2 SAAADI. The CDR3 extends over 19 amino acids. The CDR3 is CASSESGSRRFGTNEKLFF. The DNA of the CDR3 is TGCGCCAGCAGTGAGTCCGGATCTAGGCGTTTCGGCACTAATGAAAAACTGTTTTTT.